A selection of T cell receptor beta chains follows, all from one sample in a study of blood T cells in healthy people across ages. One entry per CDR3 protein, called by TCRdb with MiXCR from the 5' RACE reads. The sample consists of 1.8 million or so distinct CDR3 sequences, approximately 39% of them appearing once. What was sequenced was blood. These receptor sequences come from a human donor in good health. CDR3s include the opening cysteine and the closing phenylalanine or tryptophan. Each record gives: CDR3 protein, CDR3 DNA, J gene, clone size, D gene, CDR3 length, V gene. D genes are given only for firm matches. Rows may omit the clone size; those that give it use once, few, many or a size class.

CDR3aa: CSVEGQGKPDTQYF
CDR3nt: TGCAGCGTTGAGGGACAGGGGAAGCCAGATACGCAGTATTTT
j_gene: TRBJ2-3
abundance: .
d_gene: TRBD1
len: 14
v_gene: TRBV29-1

CDR3aa: CASSSQRGLGTDTQYF
CDR3nt: TGTGCCAGCAGCTCCCAGCGGGGGCTAGGCACAGATACGCAGTATTTT
j_gene: TRBJ2-3
abundance: .
d_gene: TRBD2
len: 16
v_gene: TRBV7-2

CDR3aa: CASSLLTESRSYEQYF
CDR3nt: TGTGCCAGCAGCCTTCTCACCGAATCCAGGTCGTACGAGCAGTACTTC
j_gene: TRBJ2-7
abundance: few
d_gene: .
len: 16
v_gene: TRBV7-9

CDR3aa: CASSNGVAGELFF
CDR3nt: TGTGCCAGCAGCAACGGGGTGGCCGGGGAGCTGTTTTTT
j_gene: TRBJ2-2
abundance: few
d_gene: .
len: 13
v_gene: TRBV6-5

CDR3aa: CAISESVSNQPQHF
CDR3nt: TGTGCCATCAGTGAGTCCGTCAGCAATCAGCCCCAGCATTTT
j_gene: TRBJ1-5
abundance: .
d_gene: .
len: 14
v_gene: TRBV10-3

CDR3aa: CASSQEDRGRGMNTEAFF
CDR3nt: TGTGCCAGCAGCCAAGAAGACAGGGGGCGCGGAATGAACACTGAAGCTTTCTTT
j_gene: TRBJ1-1
abundance: .
d_gene: TRBD1
len: 18
v_gene: TRBV14

CDR3aa: CASSFIRGSQETQYF
CDR3nt: TGTGCCAGCAGCTTTATCCGGGGTTCACAAGAGACCCAGTACTTC
j_gene: TRBJ2-5
abundance: few
d_gene: .
len: 15
v_gene: TRBV11-2

CDR3aa: CASSAQGARPGYTF
CDR3nt: TGTGCCAGCAGTGCACAGGGGGCTCGTCCTGGCTACACCTTC
j_gene: TRBJ1-2
abundance: .
d_gene: TRBD1
len: 14
v_gene: TRBV12-3/TRBV12-4

CDR3aa: CASGQGANYGYTF
CDR3nt: TGTGCCAGTGGACAGGGAGCGAACTATGGCTACACCTTC
j_gene: TRBJ1-2
abundance: few
d_gene: TRBD1
len: 13
v_gene: TRBV7-2

CDR3aa: CASSPALNTDTQYF
CDR3nt: TGCGCCAGCAGCCCGGCCCTGAACACAGATACGCAGTATTTT
j_gene: TRBJ2-3
abundance: few
d_gene: .
len: 14
v_gene: TRBV5-1

CDR3aa: CASSSYRVPEQFF
CDR3nt: TGTGCCAGCAGTTCTTACAGGGTTCCTGAGCAGTTCTTC
j_gene: TRBJ2-1
abundance: .
d_gene: .
len: 13
v_gene: TRBV28

CDR3aa: CASSLETGGLGYGYTF
CDR3nt: TGCGCCAGCAGCTTGGAGACAGGGGGCTTGGGCTATGGCTACACCTTC
j_gene: TRBJ1-2
abundance: few
d_gene: TRBD1
len: 16
v_gene: TRBV5-1

CDR3aa: CASSLDSYYEQYF
CDR3nt: TGCGCCAGCAGCCTAGACAGTTACTACGAGCAGTACTTC
j_gene: TRBJ2-7
abundance: few
d_gene: .
len: 13
v_gene: TRBV5-1

CDR3aa: CSAIRGGKETQYF
CDR3nt: TGCAGTGCTATTCGGGGGGGAAAGGAGACCCAGTACTTC
j_gene: TRBJ2-5
abundance: few
d_gene: TRBD2
len: 13
v_gene: TRBV20-1

CDR3aa: CSARDQGLIDNEQFF
CDR3nt: TGCAGTGCTAGAGATCAGGGCCTCATAGACAATGAGCAGTTCTTC
j_gene: TRBJ2-1
abundance: few
d_gene: .
len: 15
v_gene: TRBV20-1

CDR3aa: CSARRTDGGYGYTF
CDR3nt: TGCAGTGCTAGAAGGACAGACGGGGGCTATGGCTACACCTTC
j_gene: TRBJ1-2
abundance: once
d_gene: .
len: 14
v_gene: TRBV20-1

CDR3aa: CASSPRRDNYGYTF
CDR3nt: TGTGCCAGCAGCCCGCGGCGGGATAACTATGGCTACACCTTC
j_gene: TRBJ1-2
abundance: .
d_gene: .
len: 14
v_gene: TRBV5-5

CDR3aa: CASSELAGLPYNEQFF
CDR3nt: TGTGCCAGCAGCGAGTTAGCGGGACTACCTTACAATGAGCAGTTCTTC
j_gene: TRBJ2-1
abundance: few
d_gene: TRBD2
len: 16
v_gene: TRBV14

CDR3aa: CASSQEYLALEQYF
CDR3nt: TGCGCCAGCAGCCAAGAGTACCTAGCTCTCGAGCAGTACTTC
j_gene: TRBJ2-7
abundance: .
d_gene: .
len: 14
v_gene: TRBV4-3

CDR3aa: CASSQDASGAGEQYF
CDR3nt: TGCGCCAGCAGCCAAGATGCTAGCGGGGCTGGCGAGCAGTACTTC
j_gene: TRBJ2-7
abundance: few
d_gene: TRBD2
len: 15
v_gene: TRBV4-3